This TCR beta chain was observed in a study of cytotoxic CD8 clonotypes in ibrutinib-treated CLL (dated by TCRdb to the early 2020s). Some background on the complete study: The cohort had about a dozen relapsed/refractory and around 14 treatment-naive patients; 17 to 18 were IGHV unmutated. Every remission and progressive disease sample was obtained while ibrutinib was still being received by the patients. The response samples were drawn at a median of around eleven months into treatment, with a range of roughly 6 to 40 months. Longitudinal samples were obtainable from about 30% of the 86 participants in the trial. Cryopreserved peripheral blood mononuclear cells were collected before treatment, at response, and at either disease progression or sustained remission. Partial responses were observed in roughly 25 patients and complete responses in 2; after a median follow-up of about 69 months, remission was maintained in approximately 15 patients and progression was observed in roughly twelve. On average, each sample yielded some 250,000 productive templates and 85,000 to 95,000 productive rearrangements.

Note on this clone: There is no known antigen for this receptor. Within one base of it there is no much larger clone, and no base qualities were kept.

For TCR beta library preparation, about 2 micrograms of genomic DNA were extracted from the cryopreserved PBMCs. Longitudinal blood samples from CLL patients on ibrutinib monotherapy underwent high-throughput TCR beta sequencing. The patients were enrolled in a single-center, open-label phase 2 trial of ibrutinib monotherapy. Including the terminal cysteine and phenylalanine, the CDR3 comprises 15 residues. The sequence is cut down to CDR3 DNA, 45 bases in frame from base 1. V sheds 6 bases and J sheds 1 base, leaving 15 bases between their ends. The germline V gene yields SGHTA for CDR1 and FQGNSA for CDR2. A MiSeq instrument was used for deep resolution sequencing, which targeted depths ranging from 1 in 1 million up to 1 in 200,000 T cells, with coverage averaging 10x for each clonotype. The immunoSEQ hsTCRB Kit was used to generate the TCR beta libraries. Processing in the source paper ran as follows. Data were analyzed with ImmunoSEQ Data Assistant and ImmunoSEQ Analyzer, with V, D and J genes assigned per IMGT definitions. Clonality, with values ranging from 0 to 1, was calculated as one minus the normalized Shannon entropy of productive rearrangement frequencies. Only overrepresented clonotypes making up at least 0.05% of each patient's repertoire were included in the public clonotype analysis. Roughly 13 age-matched healthy donor repertoires from immuneACCESS served as clonality controls. The table comes from immuneACCESS by way of TCRdb, which keeps in-frame sequences with V and J called. Part of the clones is missing from these tables; in studies checked, under half for an unresolved V gene and the rest for unknown reasons. The V and J calls and the clone size are those of that table, but D and trimming were determined from the DNA. Recorded for this sample are under 150,000 clones; 80% of them occurred a single time. The ten largest account for 7.5% to 9% of the sample.

Paper-wide results and their limitations: An increase in clonality was observed at ibrutinib response, with clonality remaining stable during sustained remission and falling back toward baseline at progression. Public clonotypes were rare and either shrank or stayed stable during treatment, and the rise in clonality at ibrutinib response reflected expansion of private clonotypes. At baseline, clonality was higher than in age-matched healthy donors and showed a strong correlation with circulating CD8+ T-cell counts. Sustained-remission and progressing patients did not have matched sampling times, and lymph node repertoires were not examined.

The clonotype comes from a human donor with chronic lymphocytic leukemia. Here the sequenced sample was PBMCs, taken after 36 months of ibrutinib treatment. The sequence joins TRBV7-2 to TRBJ2-5; the D call is tentative, TRBD1 or TRBD2, as each matches 6 bases. Here the CDR3 is given as CASSPRRGPQETQYF. In nucleotides, the sequence is TGTGCCAGCAGTCCGAGACGGGGGCCCCAAGAGACCCAGTACTTC.